The 14 T cell receptor beta chains below come from one sample, sequenced in a study of Ad26.COV2.S vaccination and SARS-CoV-2 variants. Described treatment: roughly 18 received Ad26.COV2.S at low or high dose, single or two shots; roughly 5 received placebo; per-sample allocation not given. The study sampled participants on day 63 after the first vaccine or placebo injection. Sequencing used immunoSEQ multiplex PCR; TCRdb keeps in-frame clones, though not all of them. The table lists almost 400,000 clones, 70% to 90% of them singletons. Here the sequenced sample was peripheral blood, taken in a trial of Ad26.COV2.S vaccine versus placebo. The receptors derive from a person between 18 and 65 years old who received the Ad26.COV2.S COVID-19 vaccine or a placebo.

This chain joins TRBV7-2 and TRBJ1-1; no clear D. Germline V CDR1 and CDR2: SGHTA, FQGNSA. The CDR3 is 13 amino acids. The germline V and J ends were trimmed by 4 bases and 9 bases, with 15 bases remaining between them. The chain's CDR3 is CASSSEGGRKAFF. CDR3 in DNA: TGTGCCAGCAGCTCCGAAGGAGGGCGGAAAGCTTTCTTT.

The V and J genes are TRBV3-1 (or the pseudogene TRBV3-2) and TRBJ2-1; the D call may be TRBD1 or TRBD2 (6 bases each). Germline loops: CDR1 LGHDT, CDR2 YNNKEL (reference sequence). The CDR3 is 24 amino acids. V was shortened by 2 bases and J by 4 bases, with 39 bases between the two germline ends. CDR3 DNA: TGTGCCAGCAGCCAAAGGGGGACTCCGGTCCCCCGGGCGGAGTTTTTCACAGCATACAATGAGCAGTTCTTC. Translating it yields CASSQRGTPVPRAEFFTAYNEQFF.

The rearrangement links TRBV4-1 to TRBJ2-1, with 8 nucleotides matching TRBD2. CDR1 MGHRA and CDR2 YSYEKL come from the germline V gene. The CDR3 is made up of 14 amino acids. V trimming: 4 bases; J trimming: 9 bases; junction bases outside the gene matches: 8. CDR3 residues: CASSLAGRSGEQFF. CDR3 in DNA: TGCGCCAGCAGCCTAGCGGGACGGAGTGGTGAGCAGTTCTTC.

The rearrangement links TRBV3-1 (or the pseudogene TRBV3-2) to TRBJ1-1; unclear D gene. In germline, CDR1 is LGHDT, CDR2 YNNKEL (reference sequence). CDR3 length: 13 residues. Trimming shortened V by 4 bases and J by 0 bases, and 6 bases separated the two germline ends. The CDR3 here is CASSRTVNTEAFF. CDR3 coding DNA: TGTGCCAGCAGCCGGACGGTGAACACTGAAGCTTTCTTT.

This chain joins TRBV5-1 and TRBJ1-6; D remains unclear. V lost 4 bases and J lost 4, with 6 bases in between. Looked up from germline, CDR1 is SGHRS and CDR2 is YFSETQ. The CDR3 has 13 amino acids. The CDR3 DNA reads TGCGCCAGCAGCGCGCAGTATAATTCACCCCTCCACTTT. This sequence encodes CASSAQYNSPLHF.

V and J are TRBV3-1 (or the pseudogene TRBV3-2) and TRBJ2-7, with TRBD2 identical over 7 bases. This CDR3 is built from 15 residues. The germline gives CDR1 LGHDT, CDR2 YNNKEL (reference sequence). Losses at the gene ends were 4 bases for V and 5 bases for J; bases not matched to a gene: 11. This CDR3 reads CASSRTGTINDEQYF. Here the CDR3 DNA reads TGTGCCAGCAGCCGCACCGGGACTATTAACGACGAGCAGTACTTC.

The chain uses TRBV7-9 and TRBJ2-1; 11 bases align to TRBD2. CDR1 SEHNR and CDR2 FQNEAQ come from the germline V gene (reference sequence). The CDR3 loop spans 17 amino acids. J was trimmed by 9 bases and V by 5 bases; bases with no gene match: 15. The CDR3 DNA reads as TGTGCCAGCAGCGAAAGACTAGCGGGGAACGCTGCGAGTGAGCAGTTCTTC. This sequence encodes CASSERLAGNAASEQFF. The variable domain in full, completed from reference TRBV7-9 and TRBJ2-1, reads DTGVSQNPRHKITKRGQNVTFRCDPISEHNRLYWYRQTLGQGPEFLTYFQNEAQLEKSRLLSDRFSAERPKGSFSTLEIQRTEQGDSAMYLCASSERLAGNAASEQFFGPGTRLTVL.

In this sample, this clone turned up once. The chain recombines TRBV11-2 with TRBJ1-1; no firm D call. Per the germline V gene, CDR1 is SGHAT and CDR2 is FQNNGV. Deletions cut 7 bases from V and 0 bases from J, with 21 bases between. This CDR3 is 17 amino acids long. CDR3 DNA: TGTGCCAGCACCATGGGCCCCATGGGTACTATGAACACTGAAGCTTTCTTT. Protein: CASTMGPMGTMNTEAFF. The whole variable domain, remainder taken from reference TRBV11-2 and TRBJ1-1, is EAGVAQSPRYKIIEKRQSVAFWCNPISGHATLYWYQQILGQGPKLLIQFQNNGVVDDSQLPKDRFSAERLKGVDSTLKIQPAKLEDSAVYLCASTMGPMGTMNTEAFFGQGTRLTVV.

V gene TRBV30 combines with J gene TRBJ2-2; D not resolved. This CDR3 has 12 amino acids. Per germline, CDR1 GTSNPN and CDR2 SVGIG (reference sequence). The V end lost 8 bases, the J end lost 1 base, and 8 bases lay between the germline ends. CDR3 in amino acids: CAGDENTGELFF. The CDR3 DNA follows: TGTGCCGGTGATGAGAACACCGGGGAGCTGTTTTTT.

J is TRBJ2-5 and V is TRBV5-4; 7 bases are shared with TRBD2. Per the germline V gene, CDR1 is SGHNT and CDR2 is YYREEE (reference sequence). The CDR3 has 16 amino acids. J was trimmed by 5 bases and V by 1 base; bases with no gene match: 11. In nucleotides, the CDR3 is TGTGCCAGCAGCTTGCCGGGGGGTGATTCGTGGGAGACCCAGTACTTC. Protein sequence: CASSLPGGDSWETQYF.

This clone was seen only once. The rearrangement joins TRBV28 to TRBJ2-7, with D unresolved. V shed 6 bases and J shed 5 bases, with 14 bases lying between them. Germline-derived CDR1 and CDR2 are MDHEN and SYDVKM. The CDR3 has 13 residues. CDR3 protein: CASSLPVTHEQYF. In DNA form, the CDR3 reads TGTGCCAGCAGCCTCCCCGTGACCCACGAGCAGTACTTC.

The chain carries TRBV9 and TRBJ2-2; D possibly corresponds to TRBD1 (6 bases). This CDR3 is built from 15 residues. The germline V and J ends were trimmed by 5 bases and 5 bases, with 16 bases remaining between them. Germline lookup yields CDR1 SGDLS and CDR2 YYNGEE. CDR3 amino acids: CASRSPGTPTGELFF. Here the CDR3 DNA reads TGTGCCAGCAGGTCGCCCGGGACACCAACCGGGGAGCTGTTTTTT.

The rearrangement links TRBV28 to TRBJ2-1, with TRBD2 matching 11 bases. The CDR3 extends over 17 amino acids. V was clipped by 2 bases and J by 8 bases; unmatched bases: 11. Germline V CDR1 and CDR2: MDHEN, SYDVKM. This chain's CDR3 is CASSLIVGLAARDEQFF. The DNA of the CDR3 is TGTGCCAGCAGTTTAATCGTGGGACTAGCGGCACGAGATGAGCAGTTCTTC. Variable domain in full (rest from reference TRBV28 and TRBJ2-1): DVKVTQSSRYLVKRTGEKVFLECVQDMDHENMFWYRQDPGLGLRLIYFSYDVKMKEKGDIPEGYSVSREKKERFSLILESASTNQTSMYLCASSLIVGLAARDEQFFGPGTRLTVL.

The J gene is TRBJ2-7, the V gene TRBV3-1 (or the pseudogene TRBV3-2); 9 bases map to TRBD2. This CDR3 is 18 amino acids long. V dropped 0 bases and J dropped 5; count of bases not matched to a gene: 14. Germline loops: CDR1 LGHDT, CDR2 YNNKEL (reference sequence). The CDR3 spells CASSQDLVAGGPQNEQYF. Here the CDR3 DNA reads TGTGCCAGCAGCCAAGACCTGGTTGCGGGAGGGCCTCAGAACGAGCAGTACTTC.